These T cell receptor beta chains were read from a single sample in a study of T cell responses to AZD1222 COVID-19 vaccine. The data were produced by immunoSEQ multiplex PCR, yet TCRdb's version contains in-frame clones alone and is incomplete. The profile shows 250,000 or so clones, more than 80% of them singletons. Material: peripheral blood, obtained on day 0 of AZD1222 vaccination. The receptor source for this set is an adult in good health. Both conserved end residues are part of each CDR3. The order of the fields is J gene, clone size, D gene, V gene, CDR3 DNA, CDR3 protein. D genes are given only for firm matches. The listing skips clone size in some rows; elsewhere it reads once, few, many or a size class.

TRBJ1-2 NA TRBD1 TRBV29-1 TGCAGCGTCACGACAGGGTCCTATGGCTACACCTTC CSVTTGSYGYTF
TRBJ1-4 few NA TRBV19 TGTGCCAGTAGTCTGGGGAAGGCTTGGGAAAATGAAAAACTGTTTTTT CASSLGKAWENEKLFF
TRBJ1-1 NA NA TRBV6-6 TGTGCCAGCATCAGGGAACTAGGCACTGAAGCTTTCTTT CASIRELGTEAFF
TRBJ2-7 once NA TRBV24-1 TGTGCCACCAGTGATTTGAGGTACGAGCAGTACTTC CATSDLRYEQYF
TRBJ2-7 once NA TRBV19 TGTGCCAGTAGCCCCGGGGGCAGGTTGGGCGAGCAGTACTTC CASSPGGRLGEQYF
TRBJ1-1 NA NA TRBV13 TGTGCCAGCACCTGGTTCGGGGGCACTGAAGCTTTCTTT CASTWFGGTEAFF
TRBJ2-7 NA NA TRBV7-6 TGTGCCAGCAGCCCATCCCGGGGGGCCCCATCCTACGAGCAGTACTTC CASSPSRGAPSYEQYF
TRBJ1-1 NA NA TRBV10-3 TGTGCCATCAGGATGACCCAGGAAAACACTGAAGCTTTCTTT CAIRMTQENTEAFF
TRBJ2-2 NA TRBD2 TRBV7-2 TGTGCCAGCAGGGAGCGGGGGGGCCCCGGGGAGCTGTTTTTT CASRERGGPGELFF
TRBJ2-7 NA TRBD2 TRBV3-1/TRBV3-2 TGTGCCAGCAGCCAACGACCTAGCGGTGCCTTGAGGGAGCAGTACTTC CASSQRPSGALREQYF
TRBJ1-2 NA NA TRBV11-2 TGTGCCAGCAGTCCCGGAGGGTCCTATGGCTACACCTTC CASSPGGSYGYTF
TRBJ1-1 NA NA TRBV6-2/TRBV6-3 TGTGCCAGCAGCCGGGGGAGCCGGGGCACTGAAGCTTTCTTT CASSRGSRGTEAFF
TRBJ2-7 NA TRBD2 TRBV2 TGTGCCAGCAGTACCCGATCCGGGACTAGCACCTACGAGCAGTACTTC CASSTRSGTSTYEQYF
TRBJ2-5 NA NA TRBV10-3 TGTGCCATCAGTGAGTCGCCGGGCTCGGAGACCCAGTACTTC CAISESPGSETQYF
TRBJ2-3 NA NA TRBV7-2 TGTGCCAGCAGCCCCTCCGGGTTTCGGGCCGCAGATACGCAGTATTTT CASSPSGFRAADTQYF
TRBJ2-7 NA NA TRBV29-1 TGCAGCGTTGGGGGCTCCTACGAGCAGTACTTC CSVGGSYEQYF
TRBJ2-5 NA NA TRBV19 TGTGCCAGTAGTATTCCTGGGGTCCAAGAGACCCAGTACTTC CASSIPGVQETQYF
TRBJ2-1 NA NA TRBV18 TGTGCCAGCTCACCTGGAGGGGGGGGCATTTACAATGAGCAGTTCTTC CASSPGGGGIYNEQFF
TRBJ2-1 NA NA TRBV29-1 TGCAGCGCAACGGGGGGCTCATCCTACAATGAGCAGTTCTTC CSATGGSSYNEQFF
TRBJ2-1 NA NA TRBV20-1 TGCAGTTCCTCGGGGAATGAGCAGTTCTTC CSSSGNEQFF
TRBJ2-7 few NA TRBV4-1 TGCGCCAGCAGCCAAGATCGCTTGGGGGCCCTAAATAACGGGCAGTACTTC CASSQDRLGALNNGQYF
TRBJ2-7 NA NA TRBV5-1 TGCGCCAGCAGCTTGGACGGGACCTACGAGCAGTACTTC CASSLDGTYEQYF
TRBJ1-6 once NA TRBV3-1/TRBV3-2 TGTGCCAGCAGCCTGAGGGAAGAGGATAATTCACCCCTCCACTTT CASSLREEDNSPLHF
TRBJ2-7 once NA TRBV27 TGTGCCAGCAGTTTATCGACAGGTTCCTCCTACGAGCAGTACTTC CASSLSTGSSYEQYF
TRBJ2-6 NA NA TRBV5-1 TGCGCCAGCAGCGTTATAGGGGACGGGGCCAACGTCCTGACTTTC CASSVIGDGANVLTF
TRBJ2-5 NA TRBD1 TRBV5-1 TGCGCCAGCAGCTTTCCACAGGGGTCTCAAGAGACCCAGTACTTC CASSFPQGSQETQYF
TRBJ2-7 once TRBD2 TRBV9 TGTGCCAGCAGCGTAGGCGGTAGCGGGGGGTCTTACGAGCAGTACTTC CASSVGGSGGSYEQYF
TRBJ1-5 NA NA TRBV18 TGTGCCAGCTCCGCGGGAGTGAGCAATCAGCCCCAGCATTTT CASSAGVSNQPQHF
TRBJ2-1 NA TRBD2 TRBV18 TGTGCCAGCTCCATAGTTGGGACTAGCGGGGATGGTGAGCAGTTCTTC CASSIVGTSGDGEQFF
TRBJ1-2 once TRBD1 TRBV9 TGTGCCAGCAGCACAAGCTCCAGGGGGAATGGGGATGGCTACACCTTC CASSTSSRGNGDGYTF
TRBJ2-2 NA NA TRBV5-1 TGCGCCAGCAGCTTGGTTTCAGGTGCGGGGACCGGGGAGCTGTTTTTT CASSLVSGAGTGELFF
TRBJ2-7 NA TRBD1 TRBV2 TGTGCCAGCAGTTCGGACAGGCGCGAGCAGTACTTC CASSSDRREQYF
TRBJ1-4 NA TRBD1 TRBV4-2 TGTGCCAGCAGCCAAGCCCGGGACAGGGGTGGTGAAAAACTGTTTTTT CASSQARDRGGEKLFF
TRBJ1-2 NA TRBD1 TRBV12-3/TRBV12-4 TGTGCCAGCAGTTGGGGACAGGGTGATGGCTACACCTTC CASSWGQGDGYTF
TRBJ2-2 NA TRBD1 TRBV5-1 TGCGCCAGCAGCTTCTCAGGGGGCACGGACACCGGGGAGCTGTTTTTT CASSFSGGTDTGELFF
TRBJ1-2 NA NA TRBV24-1 TGTGCCACCAGTGATTGGGGGCATGGCTACACCTTC CATSDWGHGYTF